Each of the 26 T cell receptor beta chains below was sequenced from the same sample in a study of T cell repertoires in cytomegalovirus infection. TCRdb re-called the reads through MiXCR, storing one row per CDR3 protein. The sample holds around 100,000 distinct CDR3 sequences, about a tenth seen once. What these receptors recognize is not known. Material: PBMCs, sequenced either directly or after in vitro stimulation (not recorded which). Receptor source: a human donor in good health (CMV status not recorded). Some clones in this sample may be carry-over from other donors' samples.

Remarks on this clonotype: This may arise from a read error, as a much more abundant clone is one base away. The V call is TRBV5-1, the J call TRBJ2-2; 14 nucleotides align to TRBD2. CDR1 SGHRS and CDR2 YFSETQ come from the germline V gene. This CDR3 is built from 18 residues. This chain's CDR3 is CTSSSGTSGGPGTGELFF. The CDR3 DNA reads as TGCACCAGCAGCTCCGGGACTAGCGGGGGACCGGGGACCGGGGAGCTGTTTTTT.

This clonotype was observed many times. This rearrangement joins TRBV24-1 to TRBJ2-3, with 8 bases that match TRBD1. V dropped 0 bases and J dropped 0; count of bases not matched to a gene: 7. CDR3 length: 18 residues. Per the germline V gene, CDR1 is KGHDR and CDR2 is SFDVKD. The CDR3 loop reads CATSDLTGGISSTDTQYF. The CDR3 bases are TGTGCCACCAGTGATTTGACAGGGGGGATTTCTAGCACAGATACGCAGTATTTT.

This clonotype was seen ten or more times. The rearrangement links TRBV2 to TRBJ1-1; no definite D call. In germline, CDR1 is SNHLY, CDR2 FYNNEI. This CDR3 has 14 amino acids. Trimming removed 7 bases from V and 0 bases from J, with 12 bases in between. The CDR3 DNA is TGTGCCAGCATGCTAACAGATTTGAACACTGAAGCTTTCTTT. Translated: CASMLTDLNTEAFF.

This clonotype was found a few times. The chain links TRBV27 to TRBJ2-7; 9 bases align to TRBD2. Germline V lookup: CDR1 MNHEY, CDR2 SMNVEV (reference sequence). Losses at the gene ends were 4 bases for V and 2 bases for J; bases not matched to a gene: 6. The CDR3 is 15 amino acids. This CDR3 reads CASSYDGGRAYEQYF. The CDR3 DNA is TGTGCCAGCAGTTATGATGGCGGGAGGGCCTACGAGCAGTACTTC.

For this clonotype: A much larger clonotype is one base distant, so this may be a read error. The chain employs TRBV12-3 or TRBV12-4 and TRBJ1-2, with 8 nucleotides matching TRBD1. The CDR3 totals 15 residues. Trimming at V came to 5 bases and at J to 2 bases, leaving 7 bases not matched to a gene. The CDR3 protein is CASSPSRTGNYGYTF. CDR3 nucleotide sequence: TGTGCCAGCAGTCCATCCAGGACAGGGAACTATGGCTACACCTTC.

At least ten counts were recorded for this clonotype. The V call is TRBV7-2, the J call TRBJ2-3, with 9 bases that match TRBD2. CDR1 SGHTA and CDR2 FQGNSA come from the germline V gene. The CDR3 is made up of 15 amino acids. Trimming took 2 bases from V and 5 from J; bases not matched to a gene: 5. CDR3 amino acids: CASSLIAGAGDTQYF. CDR3 coding DNA: TGTGCCAGCAGCTTAATAGCGGGAGCTGGAGATACGCAGTATTTT. The full variable domain, its missing parts supplied by reference TRBV7-2 and TRBJ2-3, is GAGVSQSPSNKVTEKGKDVELRCDPISGHTALYWYRQSLGQGLEFLIYFQGNSAPDKSGLPSDRFSAERTGGSVSTLTIQRTQQEDSAVYLCASSLIAGAGDTQYFGPGTRLTVL.

The chain carries TRBV20-1 and TRBJ1-1, with 11 positions matching TRBD1. V gave up 1 base and J gave up 4 bases; unmatched junction bases: 2. This CDR3 has 14 residues. CDR1 DFQATT and CDR2 SNEGSKA come from the germline V gene (reference sequence). This chain's CDR3 is CSARAGTGGTEAFF. Written as DNA, the CDR3 is TGCAGTGCTAGAGCCGGGACAGGGGGCACTGAAGCTTTCTTT.

This clonotype was detected ten times or more. The rearrangement uses TRBV4-1 and TRBJ2-7, with a weak D call TRBD2 (5 bases). This CDR3 has 15 amino acids. Germline CDR1 reads MGHRA; CDR2 reads YSYEKL. V was shortened by 3 bases and J by 0 bases, with 12 bases between the two germline ends. CDR3: CASSHPGGGSYEQYF. CDR3 DNA: TGCGCCAGCAGCCATCCCGGAGGAGGCTCCTACGAGCAGTACTTC.

The sample holds one count of this clonotype. The J gene is TRBJ1-2, the V gene TRBV9; no clear D. CDR3 length equals 13 residues. V lost 2 bases to trimming and J lost 7 bases, with 12 bases between them. Germline CDR1 SGDLS, CDR2 YYNGEE. The CDR3 coding sequence is TGTGCCAGCAGCGTGGGAGGGTGGGGTGGCTACACCTTC. Translating gives CASSVGGWGGYTF.

This clonotype was recorded at least ten times. The chain recombines TRBV7-8 with TRBJ1-1, with 9 bases lining up with TRBD1. V was clipped by 5 bases and J by 5 bases; unmatched bases: 9. The CDR3 has 15 amino acids. From germline, CDR1 is SGHVS and CDR2 FQNEAQ. The CDR3 nucleotides read TGTGCCAGCAGCCCAGGGACAGGGTGGGGGACTGAAGCTTTCTTT. Its protein is CASSPGTGWGTEAFF.

The chain couples TRBV6-5 to TRBJ1-3; D uncertain. This CDR3 comprises 14 residues. Germline V lookup: CDR1 MNHEY, CDR2 SVGAGI. V was pared by 8 bases and J by 1 base, with 12 bases between. The CDR3 sequence: CASRVSRSGNTIYF. CDR3 sequence (DNA): TGTGCCAGCCGAGTATCGCGATCTGGAAACACCATATATTTT.

This clonotype occurred many times. The chain employs TRBV7-3 and TRBJ1-2, with D unresolved. In germline, CDR1 is SGHTA, CDR2 FQGTGA. The CDR3 consists of 13 residues. Trimming stripped 4 bases from V and 2 bases from J, with 8 bases between. This chain's CDR3 is CASSSHGNYGYTF. The DNA of the CDR3 is TGTGCCAGCAGCTCTCATGGGAACTATGGCTACACCTTC.

This clonotype was seen repeatedly, ten times or more. V and J are TRBV7-2 and TRBJ2-3; TRBD2 matches at 12 bases. CDR1 is SGHTA and CDR2 is FQGNSA in the germline V gene. Trimming took 2 bases from V and 2 from J; bases not matched to a gene: 11. The CDR3 runs to 19 residues. In nucleotides, the CDR3 is TGTGCCAGCAGCTTAACAGCTAGCGGGAGGGGGTTTTCCACAGATACGCAGTATTTT. Residues: CASSLTASGRGFSTDTQYF.

This clonotype was seen at least ten times. V usage is TRBV7-8 and J usage is TRBJ2-7, with TRBD2 identical over 10 bases. The V segment lost 2 bases and the J segment 1 base; nucleotides outside the gene matches: 11. The CDR3 is made up of 18 amino acids. Germline V gives CDR1 SGHVS, CDR2 FQNEAQ. CDR3 loop: CASSLMGLAPGGSYEQYF. CDR3 sequence (DNA): TGTGCCAGCAGCTTAATGGGACTAGCGCCGGGGGGTTCCTACGAGCAGTACTTC.

This clonotype has just a few counts. The rearrangement uses TRBV28 and TRBJ2-7; the match to TRBD2 covers 12 bases. CDR3 length: 16 amino acids. Per the germline V gene, CDR1 is MDHEN and CDR2 is SYDVKM. After removal of 5 bases from V and 5 bases from J, the junction contained 10 bases not matched to a gene. CDR3 sequence: CASSTTSGSRRDEQYF. Here the CDR3 DNA reads TGTGCCAGCAGTACGACTAGCGGGAGCCGAAGAGACGAGCAGTACTTC.

This clonotype was observed a few times. The chain has TRBV10-3 and TRBJ2-7; tentatively, D is TRBD1 (6 bases). Germline V gene data show CDR1 as ENHRY and CDR2 as SYGVKD. CDR3 length equals 13 residues. Trimming left V 4 bases short and J 3 bases short, with 10 bases between. The CDR3 protein is CAISGTELYEQYF. Written as DNA, the CDR3 is TGTGCCATCAGTGGGACAGAACTCTACGAGCAGTACTTC.

The chain employs TRBV7-9 and TRBJ2-5, with no clear D. V lost 7 bases and J lost 5, with 14 bases in between. Looked up from germline, CDR1 is SEHNR and CDR2 is FQNEAQ (reference sequence). The CDR3 is 13 amino acids. CDR3 DNA sequence: TGTGCCAGCACCACCTCCTCTGGGGAGACCCAGTACTTC. Its protein is CASTTSSGETQYF.

This clonotype was recorded many times. This chain connects TRBV10-3 to TRBJ2-5, with TRBD2 matching 10 bases. V trimming: 6 bases; J trimming: 4 bases; junction bases outside the gene matches: 14. The CDR3 extends over 17 amino acids. Germline V gives CDR1 ENHRY, CDR2 SYGVKD. CDR3 DNA sequence: TGTGCCATCAGCGGAGGGCCTAGCGGGAGAATTGGAGAGACCCAGTACTTC. Protein sequence: CAISGGPSGRIGETQYF.

The CDR3 DNA reads TGTGCCAGCAGGGGGACAGTGTACTATGGCTACACCTTC. Protein: CASRGTVYYGYTF. The genes are TRBV2 and TRBJ1-2; 7 bases map to TRBD1. The CDR3 runs 13 residues. Germline trimming cut 6 bases from V and 3 bases from J; bases unmatched to any gene: 4. Germline lookup yields CDR1 SNHLY and CDR2 FYNNEI.

This clonotype has at least ten counts. This sequence joins TRBV7-2 and TRBJ2-1; TRBD2 agrees at 7 bases. V gave up 1 base and J gave up 0 bases; unmatched junction bases: 9. The CDR3 covers 18 residues. CDR1 and CDR2 from the germline V gene are SGHTA and FQGNSA. As DNA, the CDR3 is TGTGCCAGCAGCTTAGGGGGTAGCGGGTTAAGCTCCTACAATGAGCAGTTCTTC. Protein sequence: CASSLGGSGLSSYNEQFF.

This chain links TRBV6-2 or TRBV6-3 with TRBJ2-1, with 8 bases aligning to TRBD2. The V gene end was trimmed by 6 bases and the J gene end by 8 bases; junction bases not matched to a gene: 15. The CDR3 is 16 amino acids. Germline loops: CDR1 MNHEY, CDR2 SVGEGT. The CDR3 region is CASRRSGTSSFHEQFF. DNA for the CDR3: TGTGCCAGCAGACGGTCCGGGACTAGTTCTTTCCATGAGCAGTTCTTC.

This clonotype was recorded many times. This chain connects TRBV6-2 or TRBV6-3 to TRBJ2-1, with D perhaps matching TRBD2 (5 bases). Trimming left V 5 bases short and J 4 bases short, with 9 bases between. This CDR3 has 13 amino acids. CDR1 and CDR2 (germline): MNHEY, SVGEGT. The DNA for the CDR3 is TGTGCCAGCAGTAAGGAGGTTTACAATGAGCAGTTCTTC. Translating gives CASSKEVYNEQFF.

In this sample, this clonotype turned up a few times. The chain combines TRBV7-4 with TRBJ2-7; 9 bases fit TRBD2. This CDR3 is built from 14 residues. The germline V gene encodes CDR1 SGHVT and CDR2 SQSDAQ. The V and J ends lost 3 bases and 2 bases, in that order; junction bases with no gene match: 2. Here the CDR3 reads CASSLGGRAYEQYF. The CDR3 nucleotides are TGTGCCAGCAGCTTGGGCGGGAGGGCCTACGAGCAGTACTTC.

This clonotype was detected ten times or more. This chain joins TRBV7-2 and TRBJ1-5, with 7 bases identical to TRBD1. Per germline, CDR1 SGHTA and CDR2 FQGNSA. The length of the CDR3 is 14 residues. V trimming: 3 bases; J trimming: 6 bases; junction bases outside the gene matches: 5. CDR3 loop: CASSFLSGGQPQHF. The DNA for the CDR3 is TGTGCCAGCAGCTTTCTGTCAGGGGGTCAGCCCCAGCATTTT.

The table lists this clonotype with many counts. The chain employs TRBV7-9 and TRBJ2-1, with D perhaps TRBD2 (5 bases). V lost 1 base and J lost 3, with 10 bases in between. CDR3 length: 15 amino acids. From germline, CDR1 is SEHNR and CDR2 FQNEAQ (reference sequence). In DNA form, the CDR3 reads TGTGCCAGCAGCTTAGTGTTGGGGAGCTACAATGAGCAGTTCTTC. It encodes CASSLVLGSYNEQFF.

This clonotype occurred many times. The chain carries TRBV6-2 or TRBV6-3 and TRBJ2-1, with 8 bases matching TRBD2. The CDR3 runs 16 residues. V lost 6 bases, J lost 3 bases, and 10 bases stayed unmatched. Germline V gene data show CDR1 as MNHEY and CDR2 as SVGEGT. CDR3 sequence reads: CASSPSSGRNYNEQFF. For the CDR3, the DNA is TGTGCCAGCAGCCCGTCCAGCGGGAGAAACTACAATGAGCAGTTCTTC.